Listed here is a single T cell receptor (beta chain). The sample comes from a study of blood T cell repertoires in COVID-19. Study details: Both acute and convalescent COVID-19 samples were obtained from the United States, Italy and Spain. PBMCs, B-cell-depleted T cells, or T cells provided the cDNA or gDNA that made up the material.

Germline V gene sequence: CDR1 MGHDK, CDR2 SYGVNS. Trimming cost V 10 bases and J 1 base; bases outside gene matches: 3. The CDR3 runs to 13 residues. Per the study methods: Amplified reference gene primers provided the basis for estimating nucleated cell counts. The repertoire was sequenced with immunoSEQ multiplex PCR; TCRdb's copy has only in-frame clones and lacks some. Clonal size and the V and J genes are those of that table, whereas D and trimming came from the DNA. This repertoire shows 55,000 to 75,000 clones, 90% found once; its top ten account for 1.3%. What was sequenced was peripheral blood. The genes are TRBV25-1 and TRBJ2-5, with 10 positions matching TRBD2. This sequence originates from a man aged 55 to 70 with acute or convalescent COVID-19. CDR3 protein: CATQRGGQETQYF. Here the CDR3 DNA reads TGTGCCACCCAGCGGGGGGGCCAAGAGACCCAGTACTTC. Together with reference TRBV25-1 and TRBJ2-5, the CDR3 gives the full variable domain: EADIYQTPRYLVIGTGKKITLECSQTMGHDKMYWYQQDPGMELHLIHYSYGVNSTEKGDLSSESTVSRIRTEHFPLTLESARPSHTSQYLCATQRGGQETQYFGPGTRLLVL.